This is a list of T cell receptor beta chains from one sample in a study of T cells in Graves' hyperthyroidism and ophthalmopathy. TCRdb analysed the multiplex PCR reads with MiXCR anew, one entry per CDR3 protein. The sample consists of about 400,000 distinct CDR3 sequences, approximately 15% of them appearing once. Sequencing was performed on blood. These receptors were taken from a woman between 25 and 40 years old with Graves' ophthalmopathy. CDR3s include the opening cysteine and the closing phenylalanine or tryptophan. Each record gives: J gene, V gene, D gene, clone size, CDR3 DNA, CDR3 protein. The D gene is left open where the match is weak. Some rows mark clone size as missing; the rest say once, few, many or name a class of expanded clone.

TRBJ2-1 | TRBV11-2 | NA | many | TGTGCCAGCAGCCCCAGACTCGACGCTCTGGTAGAGCAGTTCTTC | CASSPRLDALVEQFF
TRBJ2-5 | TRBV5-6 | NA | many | TGTGCCAGCATGGCAGGCCCGCTAAAAGAGACCCAGTACTTC | CASMAGPLKETQYF
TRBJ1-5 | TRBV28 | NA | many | TGTGCCAGCAGTTCGGGGGGAATACAGCCCCAGCATTTT | CASSSGGIQPQHF
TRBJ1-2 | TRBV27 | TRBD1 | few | TGTGCCAGCAGTAGGACAGGGGCCCCCAACTATGGCTACACCTTC | CASSRTGAPNYGYTF
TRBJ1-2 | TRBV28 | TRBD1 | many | TGTGCCAGCAGTTTCCGAACAGGGGGCTCCGGAGGCTACACCTTC | CASSFRTGGSGGYTF
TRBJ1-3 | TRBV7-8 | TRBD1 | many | TGTGCCAGCAGCTCCCTTAAACCGGGACAGTTAGCTGGAAACACCATATATTTT | CASSSLKPGQLAGNTIYF
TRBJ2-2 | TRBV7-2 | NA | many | TGTGCCAGCAGCTTAGCAATTCCGGGACACCTAACAGGCGGGGAGCTGTTTTTT | CASSLAIPGHLTGGELFF
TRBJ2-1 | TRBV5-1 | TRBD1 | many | TGCGCCAGCAGCTTGAAAGGTTTTGGGACAGGGGGCTGGGGTGAGCAGTTCTTC | CASSLKGFGTGGWGEQFF
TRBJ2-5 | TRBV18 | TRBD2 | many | TGTGCCAGCTCACCACGAGCGGGACGGTCGGAGACCCAGTACTTC | CASSPRAGRSETQYF
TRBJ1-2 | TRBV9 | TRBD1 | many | TGTGCCAGCAGCGTACGGACAGGGGAAGGCTACACCTTC | CASSVRTGEGYTF
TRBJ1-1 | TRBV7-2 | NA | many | TGTGCCAGCAGCTTAGCCCGACAGTTGAACACTGAAGCTTTCTTT | CASSLARQLNTEAFF
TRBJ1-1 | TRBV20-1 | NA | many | TGCAGTGTCCGGGGGGGGGGGTTGAACACTGAAGCTTTCTTT | CSVRGGGLNTEAFF
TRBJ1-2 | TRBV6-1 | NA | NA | TGTGCCAGCGATGAGATCGGGGGCGCTTTGGATGGCTACACCTTC | CASDEIGGALDGYTF
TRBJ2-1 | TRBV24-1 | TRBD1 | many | TGTGCCACCAGTCGGACAGGGGAAGTTGATGAGCAGTTCTTC | CATSRTGEVDEQFF
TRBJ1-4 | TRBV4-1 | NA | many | TGCGCCAGCAGCCAAGTCGGGGTGGCTAATGAAAAACTGTTTTTT | CASSQVGVANEKLFF
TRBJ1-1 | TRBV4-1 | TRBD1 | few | TGCGCCAGCAGCCAACCCGGGACAGGCGTTTTATCATCGGGGAACACTGAAGCTTTCTTT | CASSQPGTGVLSSGNTEAFF
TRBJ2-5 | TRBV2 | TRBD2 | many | TGTGCCAGCAGCGGACTAGCGGCCCAAGAGACCCAGTACTTC | CASSGLAAQETQYF
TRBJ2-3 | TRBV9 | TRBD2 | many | TGTGCCAGCAGCGCCGACCTTAGACTAGCGGGGTACTCAGATACGCAGTATTTT | CASSADLRLAGYSDTQYF
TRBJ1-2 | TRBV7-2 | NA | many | TGTGCCAGCAGCCCTTATGGGCCGACAGCTAACTATGGCTACACCTTC | CASSPYGPTANYGYTF
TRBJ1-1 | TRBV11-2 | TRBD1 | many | TGTGCCAGCAGCTTTTACCCCGGATCGACAGGGGTCGGTGAAGCTTTCTTT | CASSFYPGSTGVGEAFF
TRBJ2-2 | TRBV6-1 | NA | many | TGTGCCAGCACAAAGATACAGGGTCGAGGCACCGGGGAGCTGTTTTTT | CASTKIQGRGTGELFF
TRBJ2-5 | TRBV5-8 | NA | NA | TGTGCCAGCAGCCCAGGGACACTGCAAGAGACCCAGTACTTC | CASSPGTLQETQYF
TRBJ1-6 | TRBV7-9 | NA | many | TGTGCCAGCAGCGTATATAATTCACCCCTCCACTTT | CASSVYNSPLHF
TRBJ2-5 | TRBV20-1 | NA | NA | TGCAGTGCTACCACCTATACCGGGACTCAAGAGACCCAGTACTTC | CSATTYTGTQETQYF
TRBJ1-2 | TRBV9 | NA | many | TGTGCCAGCAGCTCCGACCTAGATGGCTACACCTTC | CASSSDLDGYTF
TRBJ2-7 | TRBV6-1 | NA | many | TGTGCCAGCGCTCGCCGGGGGTCCCCCATGCTGGAGCAGTACTTC | CASARRGSPMLEQYF
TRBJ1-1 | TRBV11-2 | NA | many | TGTGCCAGCAGCTCCCGGGACATAGAAATTGAAGCTTTCTTT | CASSSRDIEIEAFF
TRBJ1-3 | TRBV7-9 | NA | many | TGTGCCAGCAGCTCTCGGACAGTAGTCTCTGGAAACACCATATATTTT | CASSSRTVVSGNTIYF
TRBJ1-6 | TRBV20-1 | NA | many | TGCAGTGCCCGAGTGCAAGTAGGTGCAAGTAATTCACCCCTCCACTTT | CSARVQVGASNSPLHF
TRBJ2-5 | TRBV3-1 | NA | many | TGTGCCAGCAGCCAAGTTCCCCTGGCCCAAGAGACCCAGTACTTC | CASSQVPLAQETQYF